The entry that follows covers one TCR beta chain sequence. Its antigen target is currently unknown. No much larger clone is present one base from it, and per-base qualities are unavailable. This entry comes from a study of shared T cell receptors in the human thymus (dated by TCRdb to the early 2020s). About the investigation overall: The study examined how self-reactive, shared T-cell receptor alpha chains are generated in the human thymus.

The library was prepared using the immunoSEQ multiplex PCR assay. This is the immuneACCESS table as TCRdb keeps it, with only in-frame sequences that have V and J called. A part of the clones is gone; compared with another copy, unresolved V genes explain less than half, and the rest is unexplained. Here the sample has hundreds of thousands of clones; 87% occur a single time. The ten largest account for 0.0094% of the sample. Measured from the cysteine to the phenylalanine, the CDR3 is 19 residues long. The CDR3 DNA has 57 bases and is translated from base 1. V trim: 2 bases; J trim: 7 bases; unmatched bases: 15. CDR1 and CDR2 were assigned from the germline V gene as MDHEN and SYDVKM. The same sample was also used in a study of human thymus T cells. Reported in the second study: The donors were immunologically healthy infants in Finland who had open corrective cardiac surgery for congenital heart defects. Thymus tissue was obtained as surgical resects removed during corrective cardiac surgery. Biased V and J gene segment usage appeared to be present in both thymic and peripheral blood repertoires. According to the related research, thymic TCR repertoires were highly overlapping among unrelated individuals. TCR alpha and beta repertoires from roughly 8 infant thymus samples and four related peripheral blood samples were characterized in the study. Donor ages ranging from roughly 7 to 250 days were recorded, and more than 5 male and two female infants were included in the cohort. Thymocytes were released mechanically from tissue and stored at -70 °C as pellets of about 10-34 million cells. Genomic DNA was extracted from frozen cell pellets with a QIAsymphony instrument. The immunoSEQ multiplex PCR assay was used to amplify the TCRB and TCRAD loci from a standardized amount of quality-controlled genomic DNA. The V(D)J region was spanned by amplicons of a length sufficient to cover the CDR3 and to identify V and J genes. Amplicon sequencing was performed on an Illumina platform through the commercial immunoSEQ service. Primer bias and sequencing errors were corrected as previously described, and TCRAD and TCRB definitions were based on the IMGT database. Analysis of the repertoires was done with immunoSEQ Analyzer 3.0 and VDJTools and included basic statistics, V/J segment usage, diversity estimates, rarefaction and pairwise overlap. Chao1, ChaoE, Efron-Thisted, Shannon and inverse Simpson indices were used to estimate diversity, which was also estimated on datasets down-sampled to the smallest sample. Repertoire overlap used strict matching of CDR3 nucleotide sequence, V gene and J gene, with Jaccard-based multidimensional scaling clustering. On average, roughly 800,000 unique TCRB clonotypes were obtained from thymus samples, compared with about 84,000 from blood samples.

Sequenced sample: thymocytes. The sequence links TRBV28 to TRBJ1-6, with 9 middle bases fitting TRBD1. The clonotype was recovered from a boy younger than two with a congenital heart defect. Donor details come from another sample of the same person, matched by shared clones. The nucleotide sequence reads as follows: TGTGCCAGCAGTTTACCAAACCGTGGACAGGGGACGACCAATTCACCCCTCCACTTT. Translated, this is CASSLPNRGQGTTNSPLHF.